This T cell receptor beta chain was recovered during a study of T cell responses to AZD1222 COVID-19 vaccine. This clone was counted only a few times. Its antigen is as yet unknown. The CDR3 has 14 residues. Germline V lookup: CDR1 MDHEN, CDR2 SYDVKM. With 10 bases clipped from V and 4 bases from J, the junction kept 4 bases outside the gene matches. The assay was immunoSEQ multiplex PCR, and TCRdb's table has in-frame clones only and misses some. The sample has fewer than 100,000 clones; about 81% are singletons. Whole-study findings and limits: After two AZD1222 doses, spike-specific TCR breadth and depth rose versus day 0. A mostly white British donor set with more females was recruited, and clonal diversity was possibly underestimated.

This receptor was obtained from an adult who received the AZD1222 COVID-19 vaccine. V gene TRBV28 combines with J gene TRBJ2-2; TRBD2 matches 12 bases. Sample: peripheral blood, taken 28 days after the second AZD1222 dose. CDR3 nucleotide sequence: TGTGCCACCAGACTAGCGGGGGCCACCGGGGAGCTGTTTTTT. Translated: CATRLAGATGELFF.